This entry describes one T cell receptor (beta chain). The sample comes from a study of blood T cell repertoires in COVID-19. Looking at the study overall: T cells, B-cell-depleted T cells, or PBMCs provided the cDNA or gDNA that served as material.

As handled by the study authors: The authors estimated nucleated cell counts from reference gene primer amplification. The data were produced by immunoSEQ multiplex PCR, yet TCRdb's version contains in-frame clones alone and is incomplete. The V and J calls and clone size were taken over from that table, and D and trimming were inferred from the DNA. Seen here are around 100,000 clones, about nine tenths observed once, and the top ten hold just over 5%. The ends were cut back, 0 bases at V and 2 bases at J, with 7 bases in the middle. In germline, CDR1 is SGHTS, CDR2 YDEGEE. This CDR3 is built from 14 residues.

The specimen was peripheral blood. The TCR originated in a man in his fifties or sixties with acute or convalescent COVID-19. The chain is built from TRBV5-8 and TRBJ2-3, with no clear D. CDR3 amino acids: CASSLGSYTDTQYF. The CDR3 DNA reads as TGTGCCAGCAGCTTGGGTTCTTACACAGATACGCAGTATTTT.